The entry below describes one TCR beta chain. Its antigen is unidentified. The sample belongs to a study of OX40 agonist ivuxolimab in advanced cancers. Study at large: Hepatocellular carcinoma, melanoma, renal cell or head and neck cancer occurred in dose-escalation patients.

The timepoints at which blood was sampled were baseline, cycle 4 day 1, and cycle 7 day 1. Per germline, CDR1 SGHTA and CDR2 FQGNSA. CDR3 size: 14 residues. Trimming pared 5 bases from V and 4 bases from J, leaving 14 bases between. Repertoires were generated with immunoSEQ multiplex PCR, while TCRdb's copy carries only in-frame clones and drops some. The sample lists roughly 67,000 clones; around nine tenths were seen once. Whole-study findings and limits: The study found among the lowest clonal expansion in partial responders at 0.1-3.0 mg/kg.

The material was CD4+ or CD8+ T cells sorted from blood, obtained in a trial of the OX40 agonist ivuxolimab. The chain carries TRBV7-2 and TRBJ1-2, with D perhaps matching TRBD1 (6 bases). This TCR derives from an adult with an advanced solid tumor such as melanoma, head and neck, liver or kidney cancer. CDR3 loop: CASSTATGTYGYTF. The CDR3 bases are TGTGCCAGCAGCACCGCGACAGGAACCTATGGCTACACCTTC. Full variable domain (missing parts from reference TRBV7-2 and TRBJ1-2): GAGVSQSPSNKVTEKGKDVELRCDPISGHTALYWYRQSLGQGLEFLIYFQGNSAPDKSGLPSDRFSAERTGGSVSTLTIQRTQQEDSAVYLCASSTATGTYGYTFGSGTRLTVV.